The subject of this entry is one T cell receptor beta chain. One junction end disagrees with the germline gene, perhaps due to a read error. This specimen comes from a study of control samples from healthy donors and cancer patients. Profiled with immunoSEQ multiplex PCR; TCRdb holds only in-frame clones, not every one. The table shows approximately 120,000 clones, with 85% to 90% occurring only once. Sequencing was carried out using blood. This receptor was obtained from a woman aged 45-65 years in good health.

The CDR3 DNA sequence: TGTGCCAGCAGTTTGGACCACGACTTC. Its protein product is CASSLDHDF. The V call is TRBV6-6, the J call TRBJ1-2, with no clear D. Germline V CDR1 and CDR2: MNHNY, SVGAGI (reference sequence). This CDR3 has 9 residues.